One sample yielded the 2 T cell receptor beta chains listed below, sequenced in a study of T-cell memory formation after mild COVID-19. Via MiXCR, TCRdb re-called the 5' RACE reads, giving one row per CDR3 protein. This table has tens of thousands of distinct CDR3 sequences, around 16% appearing once. Input material: PBMCs or a T cell subset sorted from them (not recorded which). These receptors all stem from a man aged 18-30 years who had mild COVID-19 (a few samples of this study predate the infection). Cell type and time point are not known.

Only a few counts were recorded for this clonotype. The V gene is TRBV11-2, the J gene TRBJ2-3; 12 bases line up with TRBD2. Trimming at V came to 0 bases and at J to 3 bases, leaving 4 bases not matched to a gene. Per the germline V gene, CDR1 is SGHAT and CDR2 is FQNNGV. The CDR3 sequence is 17 residues long. The DNA of the CDR3 is TGTGCCAGCAGCTTAGATCCCACTAGCGGGGGGACAGATACGCAGTATTTT. Translated, it gives CASSLDPTSGGTDTQYF.

This clonotype was observed a few times. The chain recombines TRBV4-3 with TRBJ2-1, with TRBD2 matching 8 bases. Germline CDR1 is LGHNA and CDR2 is YSLEER. The CDR3 is 19 residues long. The trim removed 1 base at V and 3 bases at J, leaving 14 bases unmatched. CDR3 loop: CASSQGSNMGGGFYNEQFF. For the CDR3, the DNA is TGCGCCAGCAGCCAAGGATCCAACATGGGCGGGGGGTTCTACAATGAGCAGTTCTTC.